A single sample is the source of the 13 T cell receptor beta chains below, sequenced in a study of cytotoxic CD8 clonotypes in ibrutinib-treated CLL. TCRdb's copy holds only in-frame clones and misses some; the assay was immunoSEQ multiplex PCR. The data contain 250,000 to 350,000 clones, less than 85% of them singletons. The input for sequencing was PBMCs, taken at disease progression, from a patient treated with ibrutinib. These receptors all come from a human donor with chronic lymphocytic leukemia.

This clone was detected only once. The genes are TRBV6-1 and TRBJ2-7; TRBD1 matches at 10 bases. Trimming removed 6 bases from V and 5 bases from J; junction bases left unmatched: 7. The length of the CDR3 is 14 residues. CDR1 is MNHNS, CDR2 SASEGT, per germline. The CDR3 sequence is CASRTGGSGDEQYF. The CDR3 nucleotides read TGTGCCAGCAGGACAGGGGGCAGCGGCGACGAGCAGTACTTC.

The chain uses TRBV5-1 and TRBJ2-7, with 14 nucleotides matching TRBD2. CDR1 and CDR2 (germline): SGHRS, YFSETQ. The CDR3 contains 17 residues. J lost 1 base, V lost 2 bases, and 5 bases had no gene match. In nucleotides, the CDR3 is TGCGCCAGCAGCTTCCTCGGACTAGCGGGAGGTTCCTACGAGCAGTACTTC. It translates to CASSFLGLAGGSYEQYF.

There are a few counts of this clone. The chain recombines TRBV10-2 with TRBJ1-3; D is possibly TRBD1 (5 bases). The CDR3 is 15 residues long. Trimming removed 6 bases from V and 5 bases from J, with 17 bases in between. Germline values: CDR1 WSHSY, CDR2 SAAADI. CDR3 protein: CASSLTGGTRNTIYF. The CDR3, as DNA: TGCGCCAGCAGCTTGACGGGTGGGACTAGAAACACCATATATTTT.

The sample holds a few counts of this clone. V gene TRBV27 combines with J gene TRBJ1-1, with D hard to call. Trimming pared 8 bases from V and 6 bases from J, leaving 16 bases between. This CDR3 region has 13 residues. Germline V gene sequence: CDR1 MNHEY, CDR2 SMNVEV (reference sequence). The DNA for the CDR3 is TGTGCCAGCTCGAGGGCCGCGAGGCCTGAAGCTTTCTTT. Residues: CASSRAARPEAFF.

In its sample, this clone was seen a few times. The chain recombines TRBV10-3 with TRBJ2-1; 10 bases align to TRBD2. The V gene end was trimmed by 2 bases and the J gene end by 6 bases; junction bases not matched to a gene: 1. The CDR3 extends over 14 amino acids. The germline gives CDR1 ENHRY, CDR2 SYGVKD. The CDR3 bases are TGTGCCATCAGTGAGAAGCGGGAGGGCAATGAGCAGTTCTTC. It is translated as CAISEKREGNEQFF.

The rearrangement joins TRBV5-6 to TRBJ2-2; D uncertain. The V and J ends lost 1 base and 8 bases respectively, with 15 bases between them. Per the germline V gene, CDR1 is SGHDT and CDR2 is YYEEEE. This CDR3 region has 15 residues. CDR3 sequence reads: CASSLTPPSKGELFF. For the CDR3, the DNA is TGTGCCAGCAGCTTGACTCCACCAAGTAAGGGGGAGCTGTTTTTT.

The rearrangement links TRBV27 to TRBJ2-3; TRBD2 might be the D (5 bases). The CDR3 is 15 amino acids. CDR1 and CDR2 from the germline V gene are MNHEY and SMNVEV (reference sequence). The ends were cut back, 3 bases at V and 4 bases at J, with 14 bases in the middle. This chain's CDR3 is CASSFRTGKPDTQYF. The CDR3 region has the DNA TGTGCCAGCAGTTTTAGAACCGGGAAACCAGATACGCAGTATTTT.

The chain couples TRBV6-5 to TRBJ1-2, with TRBD1 matching 7 bases. J gave up 8 bases and V 4 bases, and 7 bases lay outside the gene matches. The CDR3 covers 13 residues. Looked up from germline, CDR1 is MNHEY and CDR2 is SVGAGI. The CDR3 region is CASSSFGTAGYTF. Here the CDR3 DNA reads TGTGCCAGCAGTTCATTCGGGACAGCCGGCTACACCTTC.

The rearrangement uses TRBV9 and TRBJ2-3; D may be TRBD2 (6 bases). CDR1 is SGDLS and CDR2 is YYNGEE in the germline V gene. Between the trimmed V and J ends, which lost 4 bases and 8 bases, there was a span of 14 bases. The CDR3 is 13 residues long. CDR3 nucleotide sequence: TGTGCCAGCAGCCCCCGAGGAGGGGTTACGCAGTATTTT. Its protein is CASSPRGGVTQYF.

V usage is TRBV7-2 and J usage is TRBJ2-1; tentative D call: TRBD2 (5 bases). V was cut by 3 bases and J by 9 bases, with 15 bases left in between. The CDR3 has 14 residues. Germline CDR1 is SGHTA and CDR2 is FQGNSA. CDR3 sequence (DNA): TGTGCCAGCAGCTTCCCTCAGACCCGGGGTGAGCAGTTCTTC. This codes for CASSFPQTRGEQFF.

This rearrangement joins TRBV27 to TRBJ2-7; possibly TRBD2 for D (6 bases). There are 16 residues in the CDR3. Germline V lookup: CDR1 MNHEY, CDR2 SMNVEV (reference sequence). V dropped 6 bases and J dropped 7 bases, with 25 bases sitting between them. The CDR3 here is CASRSYAGPSYGEQYF. CDR3 DNA sequence: TGTGCCAGCAGATCGTATGCGGGACCGAGTTACGGAGAGCAGTACTTC.

This clone was counted between two and nine times. The chain employs TRBV7-8 and TRBJ1-2; D uncertain. The germline V gene has CDR1 SGHVS and CDR2 FQNEAQ. V was cut by 1 base and J by 4 bases, with 10 bases left in between. The CDR3 has 14 amino acids. CDR3 amino acids: CASSLEGDTYGYTF. CDR3 sequence (DNA): TGTGCCAGCAGCTTAGAGGGTGACACCTATGGCTACACCTTC. The entire variable domain, with the rest obtained from reference TRBV7-8 and TRBJ1-2, is as follows: GAGVSQSPRYKVAKRGQDVALRCDPISGHVSLFWYQQALGQGPEFLTYFQNEAQLDKSGLPSDRFFAERPEGSVSTLKIQRTQQEDSAVYLCASSLEGDTYGYTFGSGTRLTVV.

V usage is TRBV7-2 and J usage is TRBJ2-3; TRBD2 matches 7 bases. V shed 5 bases and J 8 bases; nucleotides not matched to a gene: 25. The CDR3 totals 19 residues. Germline lookup yields CDR1 SGHTA and CDR2 FQGNSA. In DNA, the CDR3 is TGTGCCAGCAGCCTAAAAACTAAGGAAGCGGGGCGGACCGGACGTACGCAGTATTTT. It codes for CASSLKTKEAGRTGRTQYF.